Included here is one TCR beta chain sequence, with context. This specimen belongs to a study of blood T cell repertoires in COVID-19. About the study: COVID-19 samples from acute and convalescent phases originated in the United States, Italy and Spain. T cells, B-cell-depleted T cells, or PBMCs supplied cDNA or gDNA.

Methods used by the authors: Reference gene primer amplification gave estimated nucleated cell counts. Generated by immunoSEQ multiplex PCR, the TCRdb table keeps only in-frame clones and is missing some. The D gene and trimming were derived from the DNA, and the V and J assignments and clone size from that table. Here the sample spans roughly 25,000 clones, approximately 70% being singletons. The sample consisted of peripheral blood. This clonotype originated in a man aged 55 to 70 with active or convalescent COVID-19.

The CDR3 loop reads CASSLTGGSGYTF. The CDR3 coding sequence is TGTGCCAGCAGCCTGACAGGGGGAAGTGGCTACACCTTC. The rearrangement links TRBV7-9 to TRBJ1-2; 9 bases are shared with TRBD1. The CDR3 totals 13 residues. From germline, CDR1 is SEHNR and CDR2 FQNEAQ (reference sequence). The V segment lost 5 bases and the J segment 7 bases; nucleotides outside the gene matches: 5.